This T cell receptor (beta chain) was found in a study of shared clonotypes between healthy human individuals. Germline CDR1 SGHAT, CDR2 FQNNGV. V dropped 1 base and J dropped 0 bases, with 9 bases sitting between them. CDR3 length equals 15 residues. The repertoire was sequenced with immunoSEQ multiplex PCR; TCRdb's copy has only in-frame clones and lacks some. This sample has 800,000 to 950,000 clones, with around 96% found just once. Naivety among CD8 cells was defined by CD45RO negativity and positive CCR7 selection, thereby excluding terminally differentiated effector memory CD45RA+ cells. Sequenced input: naive CD8+ T cells sorted from blood. The V gene is TRBV11-2, the J gene TRBJ1-1; D unresolved. The sequence was collected from a man aged 25 to 40 in good health. CDR3 bases: TGTGCCAGCAGCTTAGCGGCAGGTGTGAACACTGAAGCTTTCTTT. Amino acid sequence: CASSLAAGVNTEAFF.